Below, one T cell receptor (beta chain) is given with its context. What it binds is unknown. Sampling times: baseline, cycle 4 day 1, cycle 7 day 1. The source of the sample is a study of OX40 agonist ivuxolimab in advanced cancers. Study-level information: Mean age approximately 66 years, range about 20 to 79; just over 80% male. Three patients, one with hepatocellular carcinoma and two with cutaneous melanoma, responded partially.

Profiled with immunoSEQ multiplex PCR; TCRdb holds only in-frame clones, not every one. The sample comprises 75,000 to 95,000 clones, roughly 91% of which are singletons, and approximately 2.5% rests with the top ten. General study findings and limits: Certain nonresponding patients likewise had low normalized T-cell clonal expansion.

The germline V gene has CDR1 MDHEN and CDR2 SYDVKM. CDR3 length equals 12 residues. Trimming cost V 6 bases and J 3 bases, with 5 bases left between them. The sequence came from an adult with an advanced solid tumor such as melanoma, head and neck, liver or kidney cancer. The chain has TRBV28 and TRBJ2-2, with D hard to call. The sample was CD4+ or CD8+ T cells sorted from blood, taken in a trial of the OX40 agonist ivuxolimab. CDR3 coding DNA: TGTGCCAGCAGGGGGTACACCGGGGAGCTGTTTTTT. As protein: CASRGYTGELFF.